This TCR beta chain is from a study of vaccination and CD4 T cells after COVID-19. The Oncomine TCR Beta short-read assay was applied to DNA of cultured CD4+ T cells. Genomic DNA was isolated from cultured CD4+ T cells. TCRdb ran MiXCR on the PCR reads and lists one entry per CDR3 protein. This table has some 21,000 distinct CDR3 sequences, approximately 57% appearing once. This clonotype was picked up a small number of times. The antigen remains undetermined. Treatment indicated: approximately 9-day PBMC culture with coronavirus spike peptide pools or control peptides (ViraFEST assay). For ViraFEST, peptide pools expanded antigen-specific T cells, after which the TCRs were sequenced. From germline, CDR1 is SEHNR and CDR2 FQNEAQ (reference sequence). CDR3 length equals 16 residues. The V and J ends lost 3 bases and 2 bases, in that order; junction bases with no gene match: 6.

This clonotype was obtained from a human donor who received a COVID-19 vaccine. The chain recombines TRBV7-9 with TRBJ2-2, with TRBD1 matching over 7 bases. The specimen comprised CD4+ T cells from blood, cultured in vitro, sampled after SARS-CoV-2 vaccination. This chain's CDR3 is CASSFFGQVNTGELFF. CDR3 in DNA: TGTGCCAGCAGCTTTTTTGGACAGGTAAACACCGGGGAGCTGTTTTTT.